The text below deals with one T cell receptor beta chain. Methods used by the authors: Using reference gene primer amplification, nucleated cell counts were estimated. Using immunoSEQ multiplex PCR, the repertoire was profiled, and TCRdb retains in-frame clones only, with some absent. V, J and clone size are those of that table, while D and trimming were read from the DNA. The sample carries about 100,000 clones, roughly nine tenths recorded once. The length of the CDR3 is 14 residues. V was trimmed by 8 bases and J by 5 bases, leaving 16 bases between them. Germline lookup yields CDR1 MRHNA and CDR2 SNTAGT. The record originates from a study of blood T cell repertoires in COVID-19.

The source is a man aged 60-69 years with acute or convalescent COVID-19. The sequenced sample consisted of peripheral blood. This rearrangement joins TRBV6-4 to TRBJ2-1; D is perhaps TRBD2 (7 bases). The CDR3 nucleotides are TGTGCCAGCGCGAGGGGGGGGATTAACAATGAGCAGTTCTTC. Protein product: CASARGGINNEQFF.